The 4 T cell receptor beta chains in this list originate from one sample, sequenced in a study of blood T cell repertoires in COVID-19. The protocol was immunoSEQ multiplex PCR, while the TCRdb copy is restricted to in-frame clones and leaves out a portion. The sample carries some 26,000 clones, approximately 82% recorded once. Specimen: peripheral blood. The receptor source for this set is a man in his 70s with acute or convalescent COVID-19.

The chain uses TRBV7-6 and TRBJ2-5; no firm D call. The V end lost 7 bases, the J end lost 5 bases, and 17 bases lay between the germline ends. In germline, CDR1 is SGHVS, CDR2 FNYEAQ. There are 14 residues in the CDR3. Written as DNA, the CDR3 is TGTGCCAGCACCGCTGAACCCGGAGAGGAGACCCAGTACTTC. This sequence encodes CASTAEPGEETQYF.

The chain uses TRBV6-5 and TRBJ1-2; 8 bases map to TRBD1. The length of the CDR3 is 15 residues. CDR1 and CDR2 from the germline V gene are MNHEY and SVGAGI. J gave up 4 bases and V 2 bases, and 6 bases lay outside the gene matches. CDR3 sequence: CASSYGQGSAYGYTF. The CDR3 nucleotides are TGTGCCAGCAGTTACGGACAGGGAAGCGCCTATGGCTACACCTTC.

The rearrangement joins TRBV29-1 to TRBJ1-5; a weak D match, TRBD1 (5 bases). The germline V gene encodes CDR1 SQVTM and CDR2 ANQGSEA. The CDR3 totals 16 residues. CDR3 bases: TGCATGCCACCGACTGTAAAAGGGGCAGGCAATCAGCCCCAGCATTTT. Protein product: CMPPTVKGAGNQPQHF. The full variable domain, with the rest looked up from reference TRBV29-1 and TRBJ1-5, is SAVISQKPSRDICQRGTSLTIQCQVDSQVTMMFWYRQQPGQSLTLIATANQGSEATYESGFVIDKFPISRPNLTFSTLTVSNMSPEDSSIYLCMPPTVKGAGNQPQHFGDGTRLSIL.

The chain carries TRBV29-1 and TRBJ2-7, with TRBD2 matching 14 bases. CDR1 is SQVTM, CDR2 ANQGSEA, per germline. The CDR3 totals 13 residues. The V and J ends lost 4 bases and 4 bases, in that order; junction bases with no gene match: 0. CDR3 sequence (DNA): TGCAGCGTTGGGACTAGCGGGAGGTACGAGCAGTACTTC. Its translation is CSVGTSGRYEQYF.